The present TCR beta chain was sequenced within a study of cytomegalovirus exposure and HLA in healthy donors. Researchers ran the PCR with 60 Vbeta and 13 Jbeta primers. The data were produced by immunoSEQ multiplex PCR, yet TCRdb's version contains in-frame clones alone and is incomplete. The sample has under 200,000 clones, roughly 90% seen once; the top ten hold roughly 1.9%. CDR3 length equals 15 residues. V was trimmed by 5 bases and J by 4 bases, leaving 17 bases between them. Germline V gene sequence: CDR1 SGHVS, CDR2 FNYEAQ. The V gene is TRBV7-6, the J gene TRBJ1-2; D uncertain. This receptor was taken from a woman aged 18-30 years in good health and CMV-seronegative. The sample was PBMCs. CDR3 nucleotides: TGTGCCAGCAGCCCTACGATCGACTCTTCCTATGGCTACACCTTC. Translating gives CASSPTIDSSYGYTF.